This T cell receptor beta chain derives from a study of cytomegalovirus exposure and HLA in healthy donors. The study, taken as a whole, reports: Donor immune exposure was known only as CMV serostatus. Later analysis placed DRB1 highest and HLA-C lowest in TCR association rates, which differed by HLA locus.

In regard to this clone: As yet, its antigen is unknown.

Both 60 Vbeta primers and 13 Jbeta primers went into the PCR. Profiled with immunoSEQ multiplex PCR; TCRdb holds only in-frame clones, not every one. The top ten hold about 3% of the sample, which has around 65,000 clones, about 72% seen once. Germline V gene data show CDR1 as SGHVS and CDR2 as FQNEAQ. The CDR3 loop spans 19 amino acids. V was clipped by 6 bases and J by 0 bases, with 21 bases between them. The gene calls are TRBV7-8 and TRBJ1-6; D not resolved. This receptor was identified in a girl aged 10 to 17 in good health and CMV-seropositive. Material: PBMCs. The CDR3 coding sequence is TGTGCCAGCAGACTAAACCCCACCCGGGAGAGCTCCTATAATTCACCCCTCCACTTT. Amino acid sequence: CASRLNPTRESSYNSPLHF.